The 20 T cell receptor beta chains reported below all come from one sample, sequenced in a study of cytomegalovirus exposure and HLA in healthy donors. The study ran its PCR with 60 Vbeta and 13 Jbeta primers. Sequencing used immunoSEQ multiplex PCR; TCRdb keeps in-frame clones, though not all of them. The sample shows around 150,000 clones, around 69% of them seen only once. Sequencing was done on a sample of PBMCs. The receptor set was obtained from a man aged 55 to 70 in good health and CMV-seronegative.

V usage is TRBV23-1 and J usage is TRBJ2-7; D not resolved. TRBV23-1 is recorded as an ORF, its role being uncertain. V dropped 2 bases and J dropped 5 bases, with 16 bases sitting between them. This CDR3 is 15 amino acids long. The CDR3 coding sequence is TGCGCCAGCAGTCAACCCCCTTGGCCCACCGACGAGCAGTACTTC. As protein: CASSQPPWPTDEQYF.

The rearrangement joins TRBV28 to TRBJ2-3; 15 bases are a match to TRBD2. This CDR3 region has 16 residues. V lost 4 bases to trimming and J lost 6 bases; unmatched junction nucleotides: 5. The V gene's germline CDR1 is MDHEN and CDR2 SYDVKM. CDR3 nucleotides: TGTGCCAGCAGTTGGGGACTAGCGGGAGGAATGGATACGCAGTATTTT. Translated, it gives CASSWGLAGGMDTQYF.

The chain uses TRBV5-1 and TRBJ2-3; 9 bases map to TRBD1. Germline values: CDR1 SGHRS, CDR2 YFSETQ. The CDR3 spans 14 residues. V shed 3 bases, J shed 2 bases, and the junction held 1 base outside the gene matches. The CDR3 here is CASSWTGATDTQYF. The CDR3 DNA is TGCGCCAGCAGCTGGACAGGGGCCACAGATACGCAGTATTTT.

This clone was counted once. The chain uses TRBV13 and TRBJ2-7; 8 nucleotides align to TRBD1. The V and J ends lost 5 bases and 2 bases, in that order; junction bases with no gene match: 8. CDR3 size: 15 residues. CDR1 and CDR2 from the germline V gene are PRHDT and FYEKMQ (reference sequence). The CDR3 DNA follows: TGTGCCAGCAGCACCCAGGGGGCGCAAGCCTACGAGCAGTACTTC. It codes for CASSTQGAQAYEQYF.

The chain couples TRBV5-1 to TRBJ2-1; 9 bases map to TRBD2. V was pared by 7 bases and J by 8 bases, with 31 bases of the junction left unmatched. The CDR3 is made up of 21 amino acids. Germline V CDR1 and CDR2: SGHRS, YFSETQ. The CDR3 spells CASRQFRTGKAGGRARDEQFF. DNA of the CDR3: TGCGCCAGCCGCCAATTTAGGACCGGGAAGGCAGGCGGGAGGGCCAGGGATGAGCAGTTCTTC.

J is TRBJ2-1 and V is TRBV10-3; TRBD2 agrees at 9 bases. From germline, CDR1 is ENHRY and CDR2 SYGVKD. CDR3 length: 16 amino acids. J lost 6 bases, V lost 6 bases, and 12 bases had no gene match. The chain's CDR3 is CAISAGLASGRNEQFF. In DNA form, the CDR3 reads TGTGCCATCAGCGCGGGACTAGCTAGCGGCCGCAATGAGCAGTTCTTC.

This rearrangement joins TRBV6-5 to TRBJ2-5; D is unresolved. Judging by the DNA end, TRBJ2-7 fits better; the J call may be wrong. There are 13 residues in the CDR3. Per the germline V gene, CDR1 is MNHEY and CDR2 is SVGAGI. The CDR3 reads CASSRPGGYEQYF. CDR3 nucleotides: TGTGCCAGCAGTCGGCCCGGCGGCTACGAGCAGTACTTC.

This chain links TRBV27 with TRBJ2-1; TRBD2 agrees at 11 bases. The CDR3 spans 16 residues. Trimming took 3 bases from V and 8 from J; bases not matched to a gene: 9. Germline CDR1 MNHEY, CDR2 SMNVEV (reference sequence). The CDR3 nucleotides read TGTGCCAGCAGTTTCGGTAGCGGGAGGGCCTTCTATGAGCAGTTCTTC. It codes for CASSFGSGRAFYEQFF.

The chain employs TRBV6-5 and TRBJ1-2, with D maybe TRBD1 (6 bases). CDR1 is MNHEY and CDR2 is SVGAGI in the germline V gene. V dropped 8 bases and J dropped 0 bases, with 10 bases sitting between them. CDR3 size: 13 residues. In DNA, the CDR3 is TGTGCCAGCGGACAGAGAGCTAACTATGGCTACACCTTC. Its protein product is CASGQRANYGYTF.

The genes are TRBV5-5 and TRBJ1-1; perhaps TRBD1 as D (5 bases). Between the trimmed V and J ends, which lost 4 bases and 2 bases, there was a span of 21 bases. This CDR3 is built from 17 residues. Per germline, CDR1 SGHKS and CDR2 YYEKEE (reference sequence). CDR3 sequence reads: CASSTRPAGGGNTEAFF. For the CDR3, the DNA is TGTGCCAGCAGCACCCGGCCAGCGGGGGGAGGCAACACTGAAGCTTTCTTT.

The CDR3 DNA reads as TGTGCCAGTAGTATAGACTCCGGGACAGGTGACACCATATATTTT. Its protein is CASSIDSGTGDTIYF. The chain has TRBV19 and TRBJ1-3; 8 bases line up with TRBD1. CDR3 size: 15 residues. V was pared by 0 bases and J by 8 bases, with 6 bases of the junction left unmatched. Germline CDR1 LNHDA, CDR2 SQIVND (reference sequence).

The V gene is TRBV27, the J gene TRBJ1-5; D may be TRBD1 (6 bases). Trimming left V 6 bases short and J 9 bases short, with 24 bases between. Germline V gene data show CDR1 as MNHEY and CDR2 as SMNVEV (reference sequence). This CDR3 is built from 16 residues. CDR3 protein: CASSQDSRPRVAPQHF. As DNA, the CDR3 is TGTGCCAGCAGCCAGGACAGTCGGCCGAGGGTGGCGCCCCAGCATTTT.

DNA of the CDR3: TGCGCCAGCAGCCAAGATGGTTCCCGAGATTACACCGGGGAGCTGTTTTTT. Protein: CASSQDGSRDYTGELFF. The chain is built from TRBV4-3 and TRBJ2-2; D not resolved. The CDR3 is 17 amino acids. V was cut by 0 bases and J by 3 bases, with 14 bases left in between. The germline CDR1 and CDR2 sequences are LGHNA and YSLEER.

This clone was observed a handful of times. CDR3 coding DNA: TGTGCCAGCAGCGTAGCCCCGGGACAGAGGCTTGGCTACACCTTC. This sequence encodes CASSVAPGQRLGYTF. The chain employs TRBV9 and TRBJ1-2; 7 bases are shared with TRBD1. V shed 0 bases and J 7 bases; nucleotides not matched to a gene: 9. CDR1 and CDR2 from the germline V gene are SGDLS and YYNGEE. The length of the CDR3 is 15 residues. Using reference TRBV9 and TRBJ1-2 for the parts outside the CDR3, the full variable domain is DSGVTQTPKHLITATGQRVTLRCSPRSGDLSVYWYQQSLDQGLQFLIQYYNGEERAKGNILERFSAQQFPDLHSELNLSSLELGDSALYFCASSVAPGQRLGYTFGSGTRLTVV.

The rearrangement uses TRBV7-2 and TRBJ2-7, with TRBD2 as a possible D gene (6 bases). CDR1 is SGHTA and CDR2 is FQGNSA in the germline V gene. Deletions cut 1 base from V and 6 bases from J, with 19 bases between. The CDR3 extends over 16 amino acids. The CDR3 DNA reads TGTGCCAGCAGCTTAGGGGGAGTTGGGCTAGCGTTCGAGCAGTACTTC. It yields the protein CASSLGGVGLAFEQYF.

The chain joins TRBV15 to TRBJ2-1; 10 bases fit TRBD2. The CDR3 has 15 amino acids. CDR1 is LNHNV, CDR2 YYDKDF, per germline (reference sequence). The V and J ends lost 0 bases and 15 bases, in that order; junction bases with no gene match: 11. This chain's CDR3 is CATSRDHGTSALRFF. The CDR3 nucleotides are TGTGCCACCAGCAGAGATCATGGGACTAGCGCCTTAAGGTTCTTC.

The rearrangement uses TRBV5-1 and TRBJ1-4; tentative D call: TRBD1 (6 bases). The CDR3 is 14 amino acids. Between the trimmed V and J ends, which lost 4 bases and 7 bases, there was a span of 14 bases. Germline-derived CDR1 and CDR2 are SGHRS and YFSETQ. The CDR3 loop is CASSKQGTGEKLFF. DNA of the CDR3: TGCGCCAGCAGCAAACAGGGAACTGGTGAAAAACTGTTTTTT.

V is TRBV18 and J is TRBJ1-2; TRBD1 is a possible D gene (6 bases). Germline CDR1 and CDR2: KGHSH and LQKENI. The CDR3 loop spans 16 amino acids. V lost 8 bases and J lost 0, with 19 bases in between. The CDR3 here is CASGDQIGGANYGYTF. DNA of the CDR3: TGTGCCAGCGGCGATCAAATAGGGGGAGCTAACTATGGCTACACCTTC.

CDR3 protein: CSVGSGGDEQFF. CDR3 DNA: TGCAGCGTGGGGAGCGGGGGGGATGAGCAGTTCTTC. The chain recombines TRBV29-1 with TRBJ2-1; 10 bases are a match to TRBD2. Germline loops: CDR1 SQVTM, CDR2 ANQGSEA. The trim removed 6 bases at V and 8 bases at J, leaving 4 bases unmatched. The CDR3 contains 12 residues.

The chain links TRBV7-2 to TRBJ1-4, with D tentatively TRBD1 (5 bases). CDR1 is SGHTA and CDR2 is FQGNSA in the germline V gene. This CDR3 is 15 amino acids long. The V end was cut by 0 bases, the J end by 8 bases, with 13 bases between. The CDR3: CASSLAFDSGEKLFF. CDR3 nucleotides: TGTGCCAGCAGCTTAGCGTTCGACAGTGGGGAAAAACTGTTTTTT.